The 24 T cell receptor beta chains below come from one sample, sequenced in a study of beta chain features in type 1 diabetes. Isolated RNA was reverse transcribed in full, so expressed TCRB transcripts were sequenced. Measured with immunoSEQ multiplex PCR; TCRdb has only the in-frame clones, and not every one. Among about 40,000 clones listed, 45% to 50% were seen once. Sequencing input: central memory CD4+ T cells from blood. These receptors all come from a woman between 18 and 29 years old in good health.

Concerning this clone itself: At one end, the junction sequence differs from germline, possibly due to a read error. The V gene is TRBV29-1, the J gene TRBJ1-5; possibly TRBD1 for D (5 bases). Germline CDR1 is SQVTM and CDR2 is ANQGSEA. This CDR3 contains 10 residues. The CDR3 DNA is TGCAGCGTTGAAGATGGAGACAGTCGGTTT. Encoded protein: CSVEDGDSRF.

This clone was seen once. The chain carries TRBV14 and TRBJ2-7; D remains ambiguous. The CDR3 covers 12 residues. Trimming took 3 bases from V and 4 from J, leaving 7 bases between them. The germline V gene encodes CDR1 SGHDN and CDR2 FVKESK. The CDR3 protein is CASSQWAYEQYF. The CDR3 DNA sequence: TGTGCCAGCAGCCAGTGGGCTTACGAGCAGTACTTC. The full variable domain, completed using reference TRBV14 and TRBJ2-7, is EAGVTQFPSHSVIEKGQTVTLRCDPISGHDNLYWYRRVMGKEIKFLLHFVKESKQDESGMPNNRFLAERTGGTYSTLKVQPAELEDSGVYFCASSQWAYEQYFGPGTRLTVT.

The gene calls are TRBV5-1 and TRBJ2-5, with D perhaps TRBD1 (5 bases). The CDR3 totals 13 residues. Trimming took off 7 bases at V and 5 bases at J, with 15 bases between the two ends. In germline, CDR1 is SGHRS, CDR2 YFSETQ. CDR3 sequence: CASRKGIGETQYF. CDR3 nucleotide sequence: TGCGCCAGCCGAAAGGGGATAGGGGAGACCCAGTACTTC.

The chain couples TRBV5-1 to TRBJ2-1; 11 bases align to TRBD2. CDR3 length: 16 residues. After removal of 2 bases from V and 6 bases from J, the junction contained 7 bases not matched to a gene. CDR1 SGHRS and CDR2 YFSETQ come from the germline V gene. In DNA form, the CDR3 reads TGCGCCAGCAGCTTCACTAGCGGGGGACTCCCCAATGAGCAGTTCTTC. Its protein is CASSFTSGGLPNEQFF. Looking up the rest from reference TRBV5-1 and TRBJ2-1 gives the full variable domain: KAGVTQTPRYLIKTRGQQVTLSCSPISGHRSVSWYQQTPGQGLQFLFEYFSETQRNKGNFPGRFSGRQFSNSRSEMNVSTLELGDSALYLCASSFTSGGLPNEQFFGPGTRLTVL.

This clone has just a few counts. CDR3 region: CASSVGLVGTDTQYF. The CDR3 nucleotides are TGTGCCAGCAGCGTAGGTTTAGTTGGCACAGATACGCAGTATTTT. The chain links TRBV9 to TRBJ2-3, with D uncertain. Trimming shortened V by 0 bases and J by 1 base, and 9 bases separated the two germline ends. The V gene's germline CDR1 is SGDLS and CDR2 YYNGEE. The CDR3 loop spans 15 amino acids.

This sequence joins TRBV7-2 and TRBJ2-2, with 7 nucleotides matching TRBD2. The J segment lost 5 bases and the V segment lost 6 bases, leaving 6 bases of the junction unmatched. Per the germline V gene, CDR1 is SGHTA and CDR2 is FQGNSA. The CDR3 is 14 residues long. The CDR3 is CASSRRAGTGELFF. DNA for the CDR3: TGTGCCAGCAGTCGGCGAGCGGGGACCGGGGAGCTGTTTTTT.

The rearrangement links TRBV14 to TRBJ2-7, with TRBD2 matching over 14 bases. CDR1 SGHDN and CDR2 FVKESK come from the germline V gene. The CDR3 length is 15 residues. The V gene end was trimmed by 4 bases and the J gene end by 7 bases; junction bases not matched to a gene: 6. The CDR3 coding sequence is TGTGCCAGCAGCCCGGGACTAGCGGGAGTAGGGGAGCAGTACTTC. This sequence encodes CASSPGLAGVGEQYF.

The genes are TRBV10-3 and TRBJ2-5; D might be TRBD1 (6 bases). There are 15 residues in the CDR3. The germline V gene encodes CDR1 ENHRY and CDR2 SYGVKD. V dropped 3 bases and J dropped 2 bases, with 13 bases sitting between them. CDR3 nucleotides: TGTGCCATCAGTGATCCTGGGGACATACAAGAGACCCAGTACTTC. Translating gives CAISDPGDIQETQYF.

This chain links TRBV7-9 with TRBJ1-3; TRBD1 might be the D (5 bases). Per germline, CDR1 SEHNR and CDR2 FQNEAQ (reference sequence). This CDR3 spans 15 amino acids. V was trimmed by 5 bases and J by 2 bases, leaving 13 bases between them. The CDR3 loop reads CASSISGTTGNTIYF. The CDR3, as DNA: TGTGCCAGCAGCATCTCCGGGACTACTGGAAACACCATATATTTT.

This chain links TRBV30 with TRBJ2-1, with a possible D match to TRBD2 (7 bases). Trimming left V 3 bases short and J 2 bases short, with 17 bases between. Germline V CDR1 and CDR2: GTSNPN, SVGIG (reference sequence). CDR3 length equals 16 residues. CDR3 protein: CAWSRTRGATYNEQFF. The CDR3 coding sequence is TGTGCCTGGAGCCGGACACGGGGGGCTACCTACAATGAGCAGTTCTTC.

The chain links TRBV30 to TRBJ2-2; 8 bases fit TRBD2. Germline CDR1 is GTSNPN and CDR2 is SVGIG (reference sequence). Losses at the gene ends were 0 bases for V and 5 bases for J; bases not matched to a gene: 2. The CDR3 spans 14 residues. CDR3 amino acids: CAWSVGGGTGELFF. The CDR3 nucleotides read TGTGCCTGGAGTGTGGGCGGGGGGACCGGGGAGCTGTTTTTT.

The chain is built from TRBV6-1 and TRBJ2-3; 8 nucleotides agree with TRBD1. V lost 7 bases, J lost 2 bases, and 5 bases stayed unmatched. This CDR3 comprises 14 residues. Per the germline V gene, CDR1 is MNHNS and CDR2 is SASEGT. CDR3 sequence reads: CASKTGGATDTQYF. The CDR3 DNA follows: TGTGCCAGCAAAACAGGGGGAGCCACAGATACGCAGTATTTT.

Here the CDR3 reads CASSIGGQGLIYGYTF. CDR3 DNA: TGTGCCAGTAGTATCGGGGGACAGGGGCTTATCTATGGCTACACCTTC. The chain joins TRBV19 to TRBJ1-2; TRBD1 aligns across 10 bases. The CDR3 has 16 amino acids. V gave up 3 bases and J gave up 4 bases; unmatched junction bases: 8. Germline CDR1 reads LNHDA; CDR2 reads SQIVND (reference sequence).

This rearrangement joins TRBV2 to TRBJ1-5, with unresolved D. Trimming stripped 4 bases from V and 4 bases from J, with 8 bases between. This CDR3 comprises 13 residues. Germline assignment: CDR1 SNHLY and CDR2 FYNNEI. The chain's CDR3 is CASSVSRNQPQHF. The CDR3 nucleotides read TGTGCCAGCAGTGTAAGCCGTAATCAGCCCCAGCATTTT.

The V gene is TRBV6-5, the J gene TRBJ2-1, with TRBD1 matching 7 bases. This CDR3 is built from 16 residues. V lost 2 bases and J lost 6; bases outside the gene matches: 10. Per the germline V gene, CDR1 is MNHEY and CDR2 is SVGAGI. CDR3 region: CASSYQLRQGPNEQFF. The CDR3 DNA follows: TGTGCCAGCAGTTACCAACTTAGACAGGGTCCCAATGAGCAGTTCTTC.

This rearrangement joins TRBV5-1 to TRBJ1-5, with TRBD1 matching over 9 bases. V gave up 3 bases and J gave up 5 bases; unmatched junction bases: 6. CDR3 length equals 15 residues. Germline CDR1 and CDR2: SGHRS and YFSETQ. Here the CDR3 reads CASSWGDRDDQPQHF. For the CDR3, the DNA is TGCGCCAGCAGCTGGGGGGACAGGGACGATCAGCCCCAGCATTTT.

CDR3 nucleotide sequence: TGTGCCAGCAGTCCCAGATGGGGCTATGACGAGAGAGCTTTCTTT. It yields the protein CASSPRWGYDERAFF. The rearrangement links TRBV28 to TRBJ1-1; a possible D gene is TRBD1 (5 bases). CDR3 length: 15 residues. The ends were cut back, 5 bases at V and 10 bases at J, with 23 bases in the middle. Germline V gene data show CDR1 as MDHEN and CDR2 as SYDVKM.

J is TRBJ1-5 and V is TRBV19; 7 bases match TRBD1. CDR1 and CDR2 from the germline V gene are LNHDA and SQIVND (reference sequence). The junction had 11 bases not matched to a gene; V was cut back by 6 bases and J by 6 bases. This CDR3 has 15 residues. The CDR3 bases are TGTGCCAGTAGCGCTCAAAGGGGGCGCGGTCAGCCCCAGCATTTT. It is translated as CASSAQRGRGQPQHF.

The chain links TRBV7-3 to TRBJ2-5, with TRBD2 as a possible D gene (7 bases). V was trimmed by 1 base and J by 3 bases, leaving 9 bases between them. Germline V gene lookup returns CDR1 SGHTA and CDR2 FQGTGA. This CDR3 contains 14 residues. The CDR3 region is CASSLRGGEETQYF. CDR3 DNA sequence: TGTGCCAGCAGCTTAAGAGGGGGGGAAGAGACCCAGTACTTC.

V and J are TRBV29-1 and TRBJ2-1, with D perhaps matching TRBD2 (5 bases). With 7 bases removed from V and 5 bases from J, the gap between germline ends came to 15 bases. This CDR3 is built from 13 residues. Germline CDR1 and CDR2: SQVTM and ANQGSEA. DNA of the CDR3: TGCAGCGGTAAGAGGGCGGAGGACAATGAGCAGTTCTTC. Translation gives CSGKRAEDNEQFF.

The sample holds a few counts of this clone. V and J are TRBV6-6 and TRBJ1-1; D is ambiguous. This CDR3 contains 13 residues. Trimming stripped 4 bases from V and 5 bases from J, with 11 bases between. The germline V gene has CDR1 MNHNY and CDR2 SVGAGI (reference sequence). CDR3 residues: CASSWGVRTEAFF. In DNA form, the CDR3 reads TGTGCCAGCAGTTGGGGAGTGCGGACTGAAGCTTTCTTT.

The chain links TRBV19 to TRBJ1-1; D perhaps matches TRBD1 (5 bases). The CDR3 is 12 residues long. The V end lost 8 bases, the J end lost 1 base, and 8 bases lay between the germline ends. The germline V gene has CDR1 LNHDA and CDR2 SQIVND (reference sequence). CDR3 sequence (DNA): TGTGCCAGTGATGACAGGAACACTGAAGCTTTCTTT. It specifies CASDDRNTEAFF. Variable domain in full (rest from reference TRBV19 and TRBJ1-1): DGGITQSPKYLFRKEGQNVTLSCEQNLNHDAMYWYRQDPGQGLRLIYYSQIVNDFQKGDIAEGYSVSREKKESFPLTVTSAQKNPTAFYLCASDDRNTEAFFGQGTRLTVV.

This clone was seen once. The chain combines TRBV7-2 with TRBJ1-1, with a tentative D call TRBD1 (5 bases). Trimming stripped 5 bases from V and 0 bases from J, with 16 bases between. Germline V gene sequence: CDR1 SGHTA, CDR2 FQGNSA. This CDR3 has 16 residues. The CDR3 spells CASSPQAFRMNTEAFF. The CDR3 region has the DNA TGTGCCAGCAGCCCACAGGCCTTCAGGATGAACACTGAAGCTTTCTTT.

J is TRBJ1-1 and V is TRBV5-4; a possible D gene is TRBD1 (5 bases). CDR1 and CDR2 (germline): SGHNT, YYREEE (reference sequence). Trimming cost V 4 bases and J 3 bases, with 16 bases left between them. This CDR3 spans 15 amino acids. The CDR3 bases are TGTGCCAGCAGCAACGGGCGCAGGGAGGACACTGAAGCTTTCTTT. It is translated as CASSNGRREDTEAFF.